Each of the 12 T cell receptor beta chains below was sequenced from the same sample in a study of shared clonotypes between healthy human individuals. Sequencing used immunoSEQ multiplex PCR; TCRdb keeps in-frame clones, though not all of them. The data hold about 960,000 clones, with 70% to 85% observed a single time. Sequenced sample: memory CD4+ T cells sorted from blood. Regarding subset: CD45RA-negative fraction. The receptors were sampled from a man aged 18 to 30 in good health.

The gene calls are TRBV28 and TRBJ1-2; 7 bases are a match to TRBD1. This CDR3 spans 14 amino acids. V trimming: 6 bases; J trimming: 2 bases; junction bases outside the gene matches: 6. Germline values: CDR1 MDHEN, CDR2 SYDVKM. CDR3 loop: CASSYLQGNYGYTF. The CDR3 DNA reads TGTGCCAGCAGCTATCTACAGGGGAACTATGGCTACACCTTC.

The chain has TRBV15 and TRBJ2-7; 8 nucleotides line up with TRBD1. This CDR3 is 15 amino acids long. Trimming at V came to 1 base and at J to 4 bases, leaving 6 bases not matched to a gene. The germline CDR1 and CDR2 sequences are LNHNV and YYDKDF (reference sequence). CDR3: CATSRGRTGRYEQYF. CDR3 coding DNA: TGTGCCACCAGCAGAGGCAGGACAGGGCGATACGAGCAGTACTTC.

A few counts support this clone. The chain joins TRBV6-1 to TRBJ2-7; D is perhaps TRBD1 (5 bases). From germline, CDR1 is MNHNS and CDR2 SASEGT. The CDR3 is 14 residues long. The ends were cut back, 5 bases at V and 2 bases at J, with 13 bases in the middle. This CDR3 reads CASSPRVRAYEQYF. The CDR3 bases are TGTGCCAGCAGTCCTAGGGTCAGGGCCTACGAGCAGTACTTC.

The gene calls are TRBV28 and TRBJ2-2, with 8 bases identical to TRBD2. The CDR3 extends over 15 amino acids. Germline loops: CDR1 MDHEN, CDR2 SYDVKM. Unmatched junction bases numbered 5, after V lost 4 bases and J lost 4 bases. The CDR3 spells CASSSPGLGTGELFF. Here the CDR3 DNA reads TGTGCCAGCAGTTCGCCGGGACTAGGCACCGGGGAGCTGTTTTTT.

This chain uses TRBV5-1 with TRBJ2-7; TRBD1 matches 7 bases. V lost 4 bases and J lost 0; bases outside the gene matches: 10. CDR1 SGHRS and CDR2 YFSETQ come from the germline V gene. CDR3 length equals 16 residues. For the CDR3, the DNA is TGCGCCAGCAGCCCTAGCACAGGGGCGACCTCCTACGAGCAGTACTTC. Translation: CASSPSTGATSYEQYF.

The chain recombines TRBV6-1 with TRBJ1-3; D is unclear. V dropped 0 bases and J dropped 8 bases, with 14 bases sitting between them. From germline, CDR1 is MNHNS and CDR2 SASEGT. The CDR3 has 15 amino acids. The CDR3: CASSEAAQVSDTIYF. DNA for the CDR3: TGTGCCAGCAGTGAAGCAGCTCAGGTTTCGGACACCATATATTTT.

This clone has a count of ten or more. The chain couples TRBV5-6 to TRBJ2-7; 10 positions agree with TRBD2. The V and J ends lost 3 bases and 0 bases, in that order; junction bases with no gene match: 9. Per the germline V gene, CDR1 is SGHDT and CDR2 is YYEEEE. The CDR3 is 17 amino acids. Here the CDR3 reads CASSYLGLAEDSYEQYF. The CDR3 DNA is TGTGCCAGCAGCTACCTAGGACTAGCGGAGGACTCCTACGAGCAGTACTTC.

The J gene is TRBJ1-2, the V gene TRBV7-9; the D gene is possibly TRBD1 (6 bases). The V end was cut by 5 bases, the J end by 7 bases, with 17 bases between. The CDR3 consists of 14 residues. Germline V gene lookup returns CDR1 SEHNR and CDR2 FQNEAQ (reference sequence). The DNA of the CDR3 is TGTGCCAGCAGCCAGGCGGGGGGCGCAGGTGGCTACACCTTC. Protein sequence: CASSQAGGAGGYTF.

V is TRBV6-6 and J is TRBJ2-7; D ambiguous. The CDR3 totals 12 residues. Between the trimmed V and J ends, which lost 5 bases and 4 bases, there was a span of 9 bases. Germline V lookup: CDR1 MNHNY, CDR2 SVGAGI (reference sequence). CDR3 sequence reads: CASSREPYEQYF. The CDR3 region has the DNA TGTGCCAGCAGTCGCGAGCCGTACGAGCAGTACTTC.

This chain uses TRBV4-1 with TRBJ2-5; 8 bases line up with TRBD1. The CDR3 sequence is 14 residues long. V shed 8 bases, J shed 5 bases, and the junction held 10 bases outside the gene matches. Germline values: CDR1 MGHRA, CDR2 YSYEKL. The CDR3 is CASAPTGGRETQYF. In nucleotides, the CDR3 is TGCGCCAGCGCCCCTACAGGGGGGAGGGAGACCCAGTACTTC.

This chain uses TRBV21-1 with TRBJ2-1; the tabulated D call, TRBD2, remains unverified against the DNA. TRBV21-1 is a pseudogene locus. This CDR3 spans 12 amino acids. The CDR3 DNA reads as TGTGCCAGCAGCAAACGGGACAATGAGCAGTTCTTC. Translating it yields CASSKRDNEQFF.

In this sample, this clone turned up a few times. The rearrangement joins TRBV7-8 to TRBJ2-2; D possibly corresponds to TRBD2 (6 bases). In germline, CDR1 is SGHVS, CDR2 FQNEAQ. V was pared by 4 bases and J by 5 bases, with 17 bases between. The CDR3 length is 16 residues. The CDR3 region is CASSWEVGRGTGELFF. CDR3 sequence (DNA): TGTGCCAGCAGCTGGGAGGTGGGGCGAGGGACCGGGGAGCTGTTTTTT.